These 22 T cell receptor beta chains were sequenced from one sample in a study of cytomegalovirus exposure and HLA in healthy donors. Some clones are missing from TCRdb's copy, which holds only in-frame ones; the method was immunoSEQ multiplex PCR. Of 260,000 or so clones in the sample, about 86% were seen once. Specimen: PBMCs. Every receptor here comes from a man younger than 30 in good health and CMV-seronegative.

This sequence joins TRBV7-2 and TRBJ1-2; the D gene is possibly TRBD1 (5 bases). V was shortened by 2 bases and J by 1 base, with 14 bases between the two germline ends. The CDR3 length is 16 residues. Germline loops: CDR1 SGHTA, CDR2 FQGNSA. The CDR3 nucleotides are TGTGCCAGCAGCTTAAATCCGGCGGGACTTAACTATGGCTACACCTTC. It codes for CASSLNPAGLNYGYTF.

The rearrangement uses TRBV9 and TRBJ1-6; TRBD1 matches at 7 bases. V lost 5 bases and J lost 10; bases outside the gene matches: 6. The CDR3 runs to 13 residues. CDR1 and CDR2 from the germline V gene are SGDLS and YYNGEE. The chain's CDR3 is CASRNTGESPLHF. The CDR3 DNA sequence: TGTGCCAGCAGAAATACAGGGGAATCACCCCTCCACTTT.

The chain links TRBV4-3 to TRBJ2-1; 11 bases align to TRBD2. With 0 bases clipped from V and 8 bases from J, the junction kept 12 bases outside the gene matches. CDR1 LGHNA and CDR2 YSLEER come from the germline V gene. CDR3 length equals 18 residues. CDR3 nucleotides: TGCGCCAGCAGCCAAGATGGGGTAGCGGGGGGGCCTAGGGATGAGCAGTTCTTC. Amino acids: CASSQDGVAGGPRDEQFF.

This chain joins TRBV7-2 and TRBJ2-1; the match to TRBD2 covers 9 bases. The trim removed 6 bases at V and 5 bases at J, leaving 8 bases unmatched. Germline loops: CDR1 SGHTA, CDR2 FQGNSA. The CDR3 extends over 15 amino acids. CDR3 residues: CASRLWTSANNEQFF. As DNA, the CDR3 is TGTGCCAGCAGACTCTGGACTAGCGCTAACAATGAGCAGTTCTTC. The full variable domain, its missing parts supplied by reference TRBV7-2 and TRBJ2-1, is GAGVSQSPSNKVTEKGKDVELRCDPISGHTALYWYRQSLGQGLEFLIYFQGNSAPDKSGLPSDRFSAERTGGSVSTLTIQRTQQEDSAVYLCASRLWTSANNEQFFGPGTRLTVL.

A few counts support this clone. The chain uses TRBV18 and TRBJ2-7; weak D call: TRBD2 (6 bases). The germline V and J ends were trimmed by 6 bases and 1 base, with 13 bases remaining between them. This CDR3 is built from 14 residues. CDR1 is KGHSH, CDR2 LQKENI, per germline. The CDR3 bases are TGTGCCAGCTCTCCAAGGACTAATTCCTACGAGCAGTACTTC. Protein: CASSPRTNSYEQYF.

This chain uses TRBV4-2 with TRBJ1-2; TRBD1 is a possible D gene (5 bases). Trimming took off 1 base at V and 6 bases at J, with 18 bases between the two ends. The germline V gene encodes CDR1 LGHNA and CDR2 YNFKEQ. This CDR3 spans 16 amino acids. CDR3 sequence reads: CASSQVPKLDSNGYTF. The CDR3, as DNA: TGTGCCAGCAGCCAAGTCCCCAAATTAGACAGTAATGGCTACACCTTC.

J is TRBJ2-7 and V is TRBV9, with D unclear. V was pared by 3 bases and J by 6 bases, with 13 bases between. The germline V gene has CDR1 SGDLS and CDR2 YYNGEE. The CDR3 is 13 amino acids. The CDR3 loop reads CASSALLMSEQYF. CDR3 sequence (DNA): TGTGCCAGCAGCGCCCTTCTAATGTCCGAGCAGTACTTC.

The chain recombines TRBV5-1 with TRBJ2-5; D remains unclear. Germline-derived CDR1 and CDR2 are SGHRS and YFSETQ. V lost 6 bases and J 4 bases, leaving 13 bases between the germline ends. CDR3 length: 13 residues. This CDR3 is CASNEASGETQYF. The CDR3 bases are TGCGCCAGCAACGAGGCTTCGGGAGAGACCCAGTACTTC.

The gene calls are TRBV7-2 and TRBJ2-7; 10 nucleotides agree with TRBD2. The CDR3 consists of 15 residues. Germline CDR1 is SGHTA and CDR2 is FQGNSA. J gave up 7 bases and V 5 bases, and 11 bases lay outside the gene matches. CDR3: CASSPLAGASWEQYF. The CDR3, as DNA: TGTGCCAGCAGCCCTCTAGCGGGAGCCTCCTGGGAGCAGTACTTC.

This chain uses TRBV20-1 with TRBJ1-2; D is undetermined. Germline V gives CDR1 DFQATT, CDR2 SNEGSKA (reference sequence). This CDR3 region has 11 residues. With 6 bases removed from V and 5 bases from J, the gap between germline ends came to 10 bases. CDR3: CSAHRPYGYTF. CDR3 DNA: TGCAGTGCCCACAGACCATATGGCTACACCTTC.

The chain recombines TRBV27 with TRBJ2-3; 8 bases are a match to TRBD2. Germline V CDR1 and CDR2: MNHEY, SMNVEV (reference sequence). CDR3 length: 16 residues. V trimming: 0 bases; J trimming: 4 bases; junction bases outside the gene matches: 6. Written as DNA, the CDR3 is TGTGCCAGCAGTTTATCGCTGGGACTAGGGGCAGATACGCAGTATTTT. Its protein product is CASSLSLGLGADTQYF.

V usage is TRBV27 and J usage is TRBJ2-3; D may be TRBD1 (6 bases). The V and J ends lost 8 bases and 2 bases respectively, with 11 bases between them. There are 13 residues in the CDR3. Germline lookup yields CDR1 MNHEY and CDR2 SMNVEV (reference sequence). The CDR3 region has the DNA TGTGCCAGCGGGGGCTTGACCACAGATACGCAGTATTTT. This sequence encodes CASGGLTTDTQYF.

The chain couples TRBV28 to TRBJ2-1; TRBD2 matches 8 bases. Trimming removed 7 bases from V and 7 bases from J; junction bases left unmatched: 9. CDR3 length equals 14 residues. The germline V gene has CDR1 MDHEN and CDR2 SYDVKM. CDR3 sequence (DNA): TGTGCCAGCATAACGGGGGGGCTAGGTAATGAGCAGTTCTTC. Amino acids: CASITGGLGNEQFF. The complete variable domain, with remaining parts taken from reference TRBV28 and TRBJ2-1, reads DVKVTQSSRYLVKRTGEKVFLECVQDMDHENMFWYRQDPGLGLRLIYFSYDVKMKEKGDIPEGYSVSREKKERFSLILESASTNQTSMYLCASITGGLGNEQFFGPGTRLTVL.

Concerning this clone itself: Germline is not matched at one junction end, which may reflect a read error. The chain links TRBV7-7 to TRBJ2-7; 9 bases map to TRBD1. The CDR3 is made up of 14 amino acids. Germline V CDR1 and CDR2: SSHAT, FNYEAQ (reference sequence). CDR3 in amino acids: CASSLGTGSNEQYF. CDR3 nucleotide sequence: TGTGCTAGCAGCTTAGGGACAGGGAGCAACGAGCAGTACTTC.

The chain joins TRBV4-3 to TRBJ1-6, with no clear D. There are 16 residues in the CDR3. V dropped 4 bases and J dropped 5 bases, with 15 bases sitting between them. Germline CDR1 and CDR2: LGHNA and YSLEER. CDR3 sequence: CASSLTSRRDNSPLHF. Here the CDR3 DNA reads TGCGCCAGCAGCCTCACCTCTCGACGGGATAATTCACCCCTCCACTTT.

This chain links TRBV7-2 with TRBJ2-7, with D possibly being TRBD2 (5 bases). Germline V gene lookup returns CDR1 SGHTA and CDR2 FQGNSA. Trimming pared 5 bases from V and 3 bases from J, leaving 17 bases between. The CDR3 runs 15 residues. The CDR3 DNA is TGTGCCAGCAGCCAAAGCCGACACACTAGCTACGAGCAGTACTTC. Translation: CASSQSRHTSYEQYF.

The chain has TRBV27 and TRBJ1-4; 9 nucleotides match TRBD1. Germline CDR1 reads MNHEY; CDR2 reads SMNVEV (reference sequence). There are 14 residues in the CDR3. V lost 4 bases, J lost 6 bases, and 3 bases stayed unmatched. The CDR3 loop reads CASSWDREDEKLFF. CDR3 DNA sequence: TGTGCCAGCAGTTGGGACAGGGAGGATGAAAAACTGTTTTTT.

The CDR3 here is CAISDRYNQPQHF. The CDR3 region has the DNA TGTGCCATCTCGGACAGATACAATCAGCCCCAGCATTTT. This sequence joins TRBV2 and TRBJ1-5, with D possibly TRBD1 on 6 matching bases. This CDR3 spans 13 amino acids. Looked up from germline, CDR1 is SNHLY and CDR2 is FYNNEI. Trimming shortened V by 10 bases and J by 3 bases, and 13 bases separated the two germline ends.

The chain links TRBV25-1 to TRBJ2-1; D unresolved. Trimming took 1 base from V and 4 from J, leaving 8 bases between them. The CDR3 consists of 14 residues. In germline, CDR1 is MGHDK, CDR2 SYGVNS. CDR3 sequence (DNA): TGTGCCAGCAGTGAATGGGCAGCTTACAATGAGCAGTTCTTC. This translates into CASSEWAAYNEQFF.

This clone showed up just once. The chain employs TRBV10-3 and TRBJ2-7; a possible D gene is TRBD1 (6 bases). CDR3 length: 13 amino acids. The germline V gene has CDR1 ENHRY and CDR2 SYGVKD. V was clipped by 3 bases and J by 3 bases, with 9 bases between them. The CDR3 DNA sequence: TGTGCCATCAGTGACAGGGGTCTCTACGAGCAGTACTTC. It encodes CAISDRGLYEQYF.

This rearrangement joins TRBV4-1 to TRBJ2-7; TRBD2 aligns across 14 bases. The CDR3 has 15 residues. Germline lookup yields CDR1 MGHRA and CDR2 YSYEKL. The junction had 9 bases not matched to a gene; V was cut back by 8 bases and J by 6 bases. CDR3 bases: TGCGCCAGCGCTTCGGGACTAGCGGGAGTGGGCGAGCAGTACTTC. Encoded protein: CASASGLAGVGEQYF.

V is TRBV4-1 and J is TRBJ2-1, with a possible D match to TRBD1 (5 bases). CDR3 size: 13 residues. Trimming removed 1 base from V and 9 bases from J, with 10 bases in between. CDR1 and CDR2 (germline): MGHRA, YSYEKL. CDR3 residues: CASSQGRGGEQFF. In DNA form, the CDR3 reads TGCGCCAGCAGCCAAGGAAGGGGCGGTGAGCAGTTCTTC.